A selection of T cell receptor beta chains follows, all from one sample in a study of cytomegalovirus exposure and HLA in healthy donors. Method: immunoSEQ multiplex PCR; TCRdb's copy keeps in-frame clones and lacks some. Among around 40,000 clones listed, about 90% were seen once. Sequencing was done on a sample of PBMCs. Every receptor here comes from a woman in her thirties or forties in good health and CMV-seropositive. CDR3s include the opening cysteine and the closing phenylalanine or tryptophan. D genes are given only for firm matches. Not every row has a clone size; where given, it reads once, few, many or a size class.

d_call | j_call | v_call | clone_size | cdr3_nt | cdr3_aa
TRBD1 | TRBJ2-7 | TRBV7-2 | NA | TGTGCCAGCAACCATGGGACAGGTGCCTACGAGCAGTACTTC | CASNHGTGAYEQYF
TRBD1 | TRBJ2-1 | TRBV9 | NA | TGTGCCAGCAGCGTGCGTGGGACAGGGGGTAACAATGAGCAGTTCTTC | CASSVRGTGGNNEQFF
TRBD2 | TRBJ2-1 | TRBV7-9 | NA | TGTGCCAGCAGTTCCGGGACTAGGAGTGAGCAGTTCTTC | CASSSGTRSEQFF
NA | TRBJ2-3 | TRBV6-1 | NA | TGTGCCAGCAGTGGGGCGGAGGCAGATACGCAGTATTTT | CASSGAEADTQYF
TRBD1 | TRBJ2-6 | TRBV30 | NA | TGTGCCTGGAGTGTAGGGACAGAGACATCCTTTGGGGCCAACGTCCTGACTTTC | CAWSVGTETSFGANVLTF
TRBD1 | TRBJ1-1 | TRBV19 | NA | TGTGCCAGTAGAAGACAGGGGGCGAACACTGAAGCTTTCTTT | CASRRQGANTEAFF
TRBD2 | TRBJ2-5 | TRBV2 | NA | TGTGCCAGCAGCCCCTCTAGCGGGGGGCGACAAGAGACCCATTACTTC | CASSPSSGGRQETHYF
NA | TRBJ2-1 | TRBV27 | NA | TGTGCCAGCAGGAGAAGCCCCTACAATGAGCAGTTCTTC | CASRRSPYNEQFF
NA | TRBJ1-1 | TRBV5-4 | NA | TGTGCCAGCAGCTTGGATCTTCTGAACACTGAAGCTTTCTTT | CASSLDLLNTEAFF
TRBD2 | TRBJ2-2 | TRBV7-8 | NA | TGTGCCAGCAGCCCCCGGCGGGAGCACACCGGGGAGCTGTTTTTT | CASSPRREHTGELFF
TRBD1 | TRBJ2-1 | TRBV23-1 | NA | TGCGCCAGCAGTCAGACAGGGAAGAGCTCCTACAATGAGCAGTTCTTC | CASSQTGKSSYNEQFF
NA | TRBJ1-5 | TRBV2 | NA | TGTGCCAGCAGTGAAGAAGGAGTCAATCAGCCCCAGCATTTT | CASSEEGVNQPQHF
NA | TRBJ1-2 | TRBV30 | NA | TGTGCCTCCAAGGGCAGGGTTGGAGGCTACACCTTC | CASKGRVGGYTF
NA | TRBJ1-1 | TRBV5-1 | NA | TGCGCCAGCAGCTTGGGGCCGCAAGGAGCTGGGGCCCCCACTGAAGCTTTCTTT | CASSLGPQGAGAPTEAFF
NA | TRBJ1-4 | TRBV12-5 | few | TGTGCTAGTGGAACGATGACAGATGGTTTGAAAAAACTGTTTTTT | CASGTMTDGLKKLFF
NA | TRBJ1-2 | TRBV18 | NA | TGTGCCAGCTCACCACCCGGACAGAACTATGGCTACACCTTC | CASSPPGQNYGYTF
TRBD2 | TRBJ2-1 | TRBV7-9 | once | TGTGCCAGCAGCTTAGATGCGGGGGGCCTTTACAATGAGCAGTTCTTC | CASSLDAGGLYNEQFF
NA | TRBJ2-4 | TRBV19 | NA | TGTGCCAGTAGTCATACCCTAGAAACCAAAAACATTCAGTACTTC | CASSHTLETKNIQYF
NA | TRBJ2-7 | TRBV4-2 | few | TGTGCCAGCAGCCAAGATCGAGTCTCCTACGAGCAGTACTTC | CASSQDRVSYEQYF
NA | TRBJ2-2 | TRBV6-1 | few | TGTGCCAGCAGTGTCCGGGGCGGGGAGCTGTTTTTT | CASSVRGGELFF
TRBD1 | TRBJ2-2 | TRBV6-5 | NA | TGTGCCAGCAGGGGACAGGGGTTCACCGGGGAGCTGTTTTTT | CASRGQGFTGELFF
NA | TRBJ2-7 | TRBV30 | once | TGTGCCTGGAGTGCAGCCTACGAGCAGTACTTC | CAWSAAYEQYF
TRBD1 | TRBJ1-5 | TRBV18 | NA | TGTGCCAGCTCGCAGGGGGGCAATCAGCCCCAGCATTTT | CASSQGGNQPQHF
NA | TRBJ1-4 | TRBV12-5 | NA | TGTGCTAGTGCCTTTCACAGGGCCTCAACTAATGAAAAACTGTTTTTT | CASAFHRASTNEKLFF
TRBD1 | TRBJ2-3 | TRBV19 | few | TGTGCCAGTAGTTTGACAGGGTCGAGCACAGATACGCAGTATTTT | CASSLTGSSTDTQYF
TRBD2 | TRBJ2-1 | TRBV4-1 | NA | TGCGCCAGCAGTCAGACGGGACTAGCGGGAGACAATGAGCAGTTCTTC | CASSQTGLAGDNEQFF
TRBD1 | TRBJ1-2 | TRBV5-1 | NA | TGCGCCGACCAAAGGGGAGACAGGGACGGTTCCTATGGCTACACCTTC | CADQRGDRDGSYGYTF
NA | TRBJ2-2 | TRBV7-3 | NA | TGTGCCAGCAGCCCTTGGGACACCACGAACACCGGGGAGCTGTTTTTT | CASSPWDTTNTGELFF
TRBD1 | TRBJ2-7 | TRBV27 | NA | TGTGCCAGCAGTTTACAGGCAGGGGGACCCTACGAGCAGTACTTC | CASSLQAGGPYEQYF
NA | TRBJ1-2 | TRBV30 | NA | TGTGCCTGGAGTAGAAGAGCAGGGGTGGTCTATGGCTACACCTTC | CAWSRRAGVVYGYTF
NA | TRBJ2-3 | TRBV5-1 | NA | TGCGCCAGCAGCCCGGACAGCTCTAGCACAGATACGCAGTATTTT | CASSPDSSSTDTQYF
NA | TRBJ1-2 | TRBV4-2 | NA | TGTGCCAGCAGCCAAGACTTAGAGGGAGGGTATGGCTACACCTTC | CASSQDLEGGYGYTF
TRBD2 | TRBJ2-3 | TRBV4-2 | NA | TGTGCCAGCAGCCAAGATCATGCCGGGAGGCGAGAAGATACGCAGTATTTT | CASSQDHAGRREDTQYF
TRBD1 | TRBJ1-5 | TRBV30 | once | TGTGCCTGGAGTTCTCAGGGGACAGGAAGTCAGCCCCAGCATTTT | CAWSSQGTGSQPQHF
NA | TRBJ2-7 | TRBV5-1 | NA | TGCGCCAGCAGCTTGCATCAGGGTTCGTACGAGCAGTACTTC | CASSLHQGSYEQYF
NA | TRBJ1-5 | TRBV6-1 | NA | TGTGCCAGCGATGTCCAGGAGGGAAGTGTTTGGCCCCAGCATTTT | CASDVQEGSVWPQHF
TRBD2 | TRBJ2-1 | TRBV7-8 | NA | TGTGCCAGCAGCTTAGCGCTGGAGGCTAGCGGGGGACTCTACAATGAGCAGTTCTTC | CASSLALEASGGLYNEQFF
TRBD1 | TRBJ2-7 | TRBV19 | NA | TGTGCCAGTAGTATAGATCTTATTAGGACAGGGAGGAGATACGAGCAGTACTTC | CASSIDLIRTGRRYEQYF
TRBD1 | TRBJ2-1 | TRBV6-1 | NA | TGTGCCAGCAGTGCGGGACAGGGAAACCACAATGAGCAGTTCTTC | CASSAGQGNHNEQFF
TRBD1 | TRBJ2-6 | TRBV15 | NA | TGTGCCACCAGCGTGAGTTCGTTTCGACAGGGGGGATTCTCTGGGGCCAACGTCCTGACTTTC | CATSVSSFRQGGFSGANVLTF
TRBD2 | TRBJ2-1 | TRBV7-9 | NA | TGTTCCAGCAGCGTGGGACTAGCGGGGAGAAACAATGAGCAGTTCTTC | CSSSVGLAGRNNEQFF
TRBD2 | TRBJ2-7 | TRBV5-4 | NA | TGTGCCAGCAGCTCTACTACTGAGACTAGCGGGGGTTACTCTTACGAGCAGTACTTC | CASSSTTETSGGYSYEQYF
NA | TRBJ1-5 | TRBV14 | NA | TGTGCCAGCAGCCAAGTCGGGGGCAATCAGCCCCAGCATTTT | CASSQVGGNQPQHF
NA | TRBJ2-6 | TRBV7-7 | few | TGTGCTAGCAGCCCAGGGTACTCTGGGGCCAACGTCCTGACTTTC | CASSPGYSGANVLTF
NA | TRBJ2-3 | TRBV5-4 | NA | TGTGCCAGCAGCTTGGGGGGGGAGACAGATACGCAGTATTTT | CASSLGGETDTQYF
TRBD1 | TRBJ2-7 | TRBV14 | NA | TGTGCCAGCAGCCAACAGACAGGGGGCCCTTACGAGCAGTACTTC | CASSQQTGGPYEQYF
NA | TRBJ1-1 | TRBV5-1 | NA | TGCGCCAGCAGCGGGACTCTGAACACTGAAGCTTTCTTT | CASSGTLNTEAFF
NA | TRBJ2-7 | TRBV11-3 | NA | TGTGCCAGCAGCCGAGGGTCTTTTGGAGAGCAGTACTTC | CASSRGSFGEQYF
NA | TRBJ1-5 | TRBV5-1 | NA | TGCGCCAGCAGCCTCAGCGCGAATAGCGATCAGCCCCAGCATTTT | CASSLSANSDQPQHF
TRBD2 | TRBJ2-5 | TRBV7-6 | NA | TGTGCCAGCAGCTTAGATACGGGGGGAGAGACCCAGTACTTC | CASSLDTGGETQYF
NA | TRBJ2-7 | TRBV19 | NA | TGTGCCAGTAGTATGGACAGCCACACCTACGAGCAGTACTTC | CASSMDSHTYEQYF
NA | TRBJ1-1 | TRBV28 | NA | TGTGCCAGCAGTACCCTAACAGGAGACACTGAAGCTTTCTTT | CASSTLTGDTEAFF
NA | TRBJ1-2 | TRBV5-1 | NA | TGCGCCAGCAGCTTGATGGGAGGCTATGGCTACACCTTC | CASSLMGGYGYTF
NA | TRBJ1-1 | TRBV2 | NA | TGTGCCAGCAGTACCCATTTTTCTTCGAGGACTGAAGCTTTCTTT | CASSTHFSSRTEAFF
NA | TRBJ2-3 | TRBV2 | NA | TGTGCCAGCAGTGCGGTGAACCTGAGAGATACGCAGTATTTT | CASSAVNLRDTQYF
NA | TRBJ1-5 | TRBV6-1 | NA | TGTGCCAGCAGGACTAATCAGCCCCAGCATTTT | CASRTNQPQHF
NA | TRBJ2-3 | TRBV7-7 | NA | TGTGCCAGCAGCGCCTCACGAGGGATAGATACGCAGTATTTT | CASSASRGIDTQYF